A selection of T cell receptor beta chains follows, all from one sample in a study of Ad26.COV2.S vaccination and SARS-CoV-2 variants. Using immunoSEQ multiplex PCR, the repertoire was profiled, and TCRdb retains in-frame clones only, with some absent. Of roughly 180,000 clones detected, roughly nine tenths appear once; the ten largest clones hold over 4.5%. The sequencing used peripheral blood, collected after recovery from COVID-19. The receptors were sampled from a human donor who had recovered from COVID-19. CDR3s include the opening cysteine and the closing phenylalanine or tryptophan. The order of the fields is CDR3 DNA, CDR3 protein, clone size, D gene, J gene, V gene. A D gene is named only where the DNA matches it firmly. The listing skips clone size in some rows; elsewhere it reads once, few, many or a size class.

CDR3nt: TGTGCCAGCAGACAGGTTCACTATGGCTACACCTTC
CDR3aa: CASRQVHYGYTF
abundance: NA
d_gene: NA
j_gene: TRBJ1-2
v_gene: TRBV7-2

CDR3nt: TGTGCCAGCAGCTCATCGTCTCCAGGTACATACAATGAGCAGTTCTTC
CDR3aa: CASSSSSPGTYNEQFF
abundance: NA
d_gene: NA
j_gene: TRBJ2-1
v_gene: TRBV5-5

CDR3nt: TGTGCCAGCAGCTCCTTGACTCCTGATTCCTACAATGAGCAGTTCTTC
CDR3aa: CASSSLTPDSYNEQFF
abundance: NA
d_gene: NA
j_gene: TRBJ2-1
v_gene: TRBV7-9

CDR3nt: TGTGCCAGCAGCCCCCAGGACACTGAAGCTTTCTTT
CDR3aa: CASSPQDTEAFF
abundance: NA
d_gene: NA
j_gene: TRBJ1-1
v_gene: TRBV7-9

CDR3nt: TGCGCCAGCAGCGGATATAAGGGTAGCACTGAAGCTTTCTTT
CDR3aa: CASSGYKGSTEAFF
abundance: few
d_gene: NA
j_gene: TRBJ1-1
v_gene: TRBV5-1

CDR3nt: TGCGCCAGCAGCCAGGGGACAGGCCGGCAGCCCCAGCATTTT
CDR3aa: CASSQGTGRQPQHF
abundance: once
d_gene: TRBD1
j_gene: TRBJ1-5
v_gene: TRBV4-1

CDR3nt: TGTGCCAGCAGCGCCCTAGCGGGTGCCGACAATGAGCAGTTCTTC
CDR3aa: CASSALAGADNEQFF
abundance: NA
d_gene: TRBD2
j_gene: TRBJ2-1
v_gene: TRBV3-1/TRBV3-2

CDR3nt: TGTGCCAGCAGCCCCCAGGGACAGGGAACTGATCAGCCCCAGCATTTT
CDR3aa: CASSPQGQGTDQPQHF
abundance: once
d_gene: TRBD1
j_gene: TRBJ1-5
v_gene: TRBV7-9

CDR3nt: TGCGCCAGCAGCCAAGAGGCAGAAGCTTTCTTT
CDR3aa: CASSQEAEAFF
abundance: NA
d_gene: NA
j_gene: TRBJ1-1
v_gene: TRBV4-1

CDR3nt: TGTGCCAGCAGCCGGACTAGCGGGACCTACGAGCAGTACTTC
CDR3aa: CASSRTSGTYEQYF
abundance: NA
d_gene: TRBD2
j_gene: TRBJ2-7
v_gene: TRBV3-1/TRBV3-2

CDR3nt: TGTGCCAGCAGTTACGGCGTTATCAGGGGGTTGAGTCAGCCCCAGCATTTT
CDR3aa: CASSYGVIRGLSQPQHF
abundance: NA
d_gene: TRBD1
j_gene: TRBJ1-5
v_gene: TRBV6-2/TRBV6-3

CDR3nt: TGTGCCTGGAGCGTAAGCCTTCAAGAGACCCAGTACTTC
CDR3aa: CAWSVSLQETQYF
abundance: NA
d_gene: NA
j_gene: TRBJ2-5
v_gene: TRBV30

CDR3nt: TGTGCCAGCAGCTATGGGACAGGCTACAATGAGCAGTTCTTC
CDR3aa: CASSYGTGYNEQFF
abundance: few
d_gene: TRBD1
j_gene: TRBJ2-1
v_gene: TRBV9

CDR3nt: TGTGCCAGCAGCCCGGGGGGGGCTCGGAAATCCACAGATACGCAGTATTTT
CDR3aa: CASSPGGARKSTDTQYF
abundance: NA
d_gene: TRBD2
j_gene: TRBJ2-3
v_gene: TRBV3-1/TRBV3-2

CDR3nt: TGTGCCAGCAAAGGGGAAAGCATTCAGTACTTC
CDR3aa: CASKGESIQYF
abundance: once
d_gene: NA
j_gene: TRBJ2-4
v_gene: TRBV6-5

CDR3nt: TGTGCCAGCAGCCCCCTTGGACCGGGGATGGGGGGTATAGAGCAGTACTTC
CDR3aa: CASSPLGPGMGGIEQYF
abundance: few
d_gene: NA
j_gene: TRBJ2-7
v_gene: TRBV5-6

CDR3nt: TGTGCCAGCAGTTTAGGACTAAACTATGGCTACACCTTC
CDR3aa: CASSLGLNYGYTF
abundance: few
d_gene: NA
j_gene: TRBJ1-2
v_gene: TRBV27

CDR3nt: TGTGCCAGCAGCCGATTGGGACAGAACACTGAAGCTTTCTTT
CDR3aa: CASSRLGQNTEAFF
abundance: few
d_gene: NA
j_gene: TRBJ1-1
v_gene: TRBV7-6

CDR3nt: TGTGCCAGCAGTGAGAGGATGGGCTTCAATGAAAAACTGTTTTTT
CDR3aa: CASSERMGFNEKLFF
abundance: NA
d_gene: NA
j_gene: TRBJ1-4
v_gene: TRBV2

CDR3nt: TGTGCCACCAGTGACCTCGGGACGGAGAGATCCTACGAGCAGTACTTC
CDR3aa: CATSDLGTERSYEQYF
abundance: NA
d_gene: NA
j_gene: TRBJ2-7
v_gene: TRBV24-1